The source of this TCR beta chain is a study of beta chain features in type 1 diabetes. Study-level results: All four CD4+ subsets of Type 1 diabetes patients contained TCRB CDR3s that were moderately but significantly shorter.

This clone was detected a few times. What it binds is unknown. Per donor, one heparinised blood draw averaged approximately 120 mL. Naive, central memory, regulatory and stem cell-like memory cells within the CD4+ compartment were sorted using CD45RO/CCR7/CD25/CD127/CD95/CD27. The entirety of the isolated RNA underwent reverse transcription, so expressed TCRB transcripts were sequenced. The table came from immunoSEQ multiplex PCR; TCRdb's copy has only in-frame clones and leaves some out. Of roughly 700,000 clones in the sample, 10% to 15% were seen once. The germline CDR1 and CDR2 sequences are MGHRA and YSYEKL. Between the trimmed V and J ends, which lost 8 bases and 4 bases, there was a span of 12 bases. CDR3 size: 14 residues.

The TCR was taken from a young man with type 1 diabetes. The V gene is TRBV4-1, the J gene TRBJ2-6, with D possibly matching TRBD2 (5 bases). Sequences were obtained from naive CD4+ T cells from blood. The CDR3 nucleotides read TGCGCCAGCGCCGGGGTGTCCGGGGCCAACGTCCTGACTTTC. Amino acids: CASAGVSGANVLTF.